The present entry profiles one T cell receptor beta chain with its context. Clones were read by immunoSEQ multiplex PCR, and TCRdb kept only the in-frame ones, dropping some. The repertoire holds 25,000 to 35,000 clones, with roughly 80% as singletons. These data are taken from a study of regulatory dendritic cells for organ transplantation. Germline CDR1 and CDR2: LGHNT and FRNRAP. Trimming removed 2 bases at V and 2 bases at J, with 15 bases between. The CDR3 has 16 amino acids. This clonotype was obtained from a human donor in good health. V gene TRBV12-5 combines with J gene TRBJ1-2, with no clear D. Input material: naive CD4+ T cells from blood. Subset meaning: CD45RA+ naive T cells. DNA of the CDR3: TGTGCTAGTGGTTTGCTTTGGGAGGGATTAAACTATGGCTACACCTTC. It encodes CASGLLWEGLNYGYTF.